The 31 T cell receptor beta chains listed next were all sequenced from one sample in a study of vaccination and CD4 T cells after COVID-19. Their antigens remain unidentified. Sequencing of DNA taken from cultured CD4+ T cells relied on the Oncomine TCR Beta short-read assay. A single record per CDR3 protein comes from TCRdb applying MiXCR to the PCR reads. The sample contains around 19,000 distinct CDR3 sequences, over 75% of which appear only once. As to treatment: approximately nine-day PBMC culture with coronavirus spike peptide pools or control peptides (ViraFEST assay). The starting material was CD4+ T cells from blood, cultured in vitro, obtained after SARS-CoV-2 vaccination. All receptors come from a human donor who received a COVID-19 vaccine.

The rearrangement joins TRBV2 to TRBJ2-3; perhaps TRBD2 as D (5 bases). This CDR3 region has 13 residues. V shed 7 bases and J shed 3 bases, with 11 bases lying between them. Germline V CDR1 and CDR2: SNHLY, FYNNEI. CDR3 in DNA: TGTGCCAGCAAGGGAGAGGTGACAGATACGCAGTATTTT. It translates to CASKGEVTDTQYF.

The gene calls are TRBV21-1 and TRBJ1-3. TRBV21-1 is annotated as a pseudogene. The CDR3 runs 16 residues. The CDR3 region is CASSKSPLGSGNTIYF. CDR3 DNA: TGTGCCAGCAGCAAAAGCCCTCTTGGGTCCGGAAACACCATATATTTT.

The chain recombines TRBV11-3 with TRBJ2-3, with a possible D match to TRBD2 (7 bases). The germline V gene encodes CDR1 SGHNT and CDR2 YENEEA. V gave up 1 base and J gave up 3 bases, with 20 bases separating them. The CDR3 is 18 amino acids. The chain's CDR3 is CASSLVLGGQAPTDTQYF. Written as DNA, the CDR3 is TGTGCCAGCAGCTTAGTACTCGGGGGGCAAGCTCCAACAGATACGCAGTATTTT.

This clonotype is a singleton in its sample. This rearrangement joins TRBV18 to TRBJ1-1; no firm D call. V was pared by 2 bases and J by 3 bases, with 13 bases between. CDR1 and CDR2 from the germline V gene are KGHSH and LQKENI. This CDR3 contains 15 residues. CDR3 protein: CASSPGRGQDTEAFF. CDR3 sequence (DNA): TGTGCCAGCTCACCAGGTCGGGGTCAGGACACTGAAGCTTTCTTT.

This clonotype came up a few times. The chain couples TRBV21-1 to TRBJ1-2; TRBD1, the D gene given by the table, was not confirmed from the DNA. TRBV21-1 is annotated as a pseudogene. The CDR3 has 13 residues. CDR3: CASSKGGNYGYTF. For the CDR3, the DNA is TGTGCCAGCAGCAAAGGGGGGAACTATGGCTACACCTTC.

This clonotype has just a few counts. The V gene is TRBV27, the J gene TRBJ2-5; D perhaps matches TRBD2 (5 bases). The CDR3 spans 14 residues. Trimming stripped 4 bases from V and 2 bases from J, with 11 bases between. The V gene's germline CDR1 is MNHEY and CDR2 SMNVEV (reference sequence). This CDR3 is CASSSRLFQETQYF. CDR3 in DNA: TGTGCCAGCAGTTCGCGACTATTTCAAGAGACCCAGTACTTC.

J is TRBJ1-1 and V is TRBV6-1; D is uncertain. CDR1 is MNHNS, CDR2 SASEGT, per germline. There are 13 residues in the CDR3. Trimming shortened V by 8 bases and J by 4 bases, and 14 bases separated the two germline ends. The CDR3 nucleotides are TGTGCCAGCTGGTCGGGGTGGGGCACTGAAGCTTTCTTT. Its translation: CASWSGWGTEAFF.

The gene calls are TRBV27 and TRBJ1-6, with TRBD1 matching 7 bases. The V gene's germline CDR1 is MNHEY and CDR2 SMNVEV (reference sequence). This CDR3 is built from 15 residues. J lost 7 bases, V lost 2 bases, and 5 bases had no gene match. The CDR3, as DNA: TGTGCCAGCAGTTTAATTTGGGGACAGAATTCACCCCTCCACTTT. Translating it yields CASSLIWGQNSPLHF.

V gene TRBV7-9 combines with J gene TRBJ1-1, with no clear D. Trimming pared 5 bases from V and 1 base from J, leaving 14 bases between. The germline V gene has CDR1 SEHNR and CDR2 FQNEAQ (reference sequence). This CDR3 contains 15 residues. Written as DNA, the CDR3 is TGTGCCAGCAGCCCCGAAGGCCATTCGAACACTGAAGCTTTCTTT. Amino acid sequence: CASSPEGHSNTEAFF. Looking up the rest from reference TRBV7-9 and TRBJ1-1 gives the full variable domain: DTGVSQNPRHKITKRGQNVTFRCDPISEHNRLYWYRQTLGQGPEFLTYFQNEAQLEKSRLLSDRFSAERPKGSFSTLEIQRTEQGDSAMYLCASSPEGHSNTEAFFGQGTRLTVV.

The chain recombines TRBV6-1 with TRBJ1-5; no reliable D call. The V and J ends lost 1 base and 0 bases respectively, with 10 bases between them. The V gene's germline CDR1 is MNHNS and CDR2 SASEGT. CDR3 length equals 16 residues. The CDR3 protein is CASSEVHGDSNQPQHF. The DNA of the CDR3 is TGTGCCAGCAGTGAAGTCCACGGGGATAGCAATCAGCCCCAGCATTTT.

The chain links TRBV7-9 to TRBJ1-1; no clear D gene. The CDR3 covers 12 residues. Deletions cut 5 bases from V and 5 bases from J, with 9 bases between. Germline assignment: CDR1 SEHNR and CDR2 FQNEAQ (reference sequence). The CDR3: CASSPTRTEAFF. CDR3 coding DNA: TGTGCCAGCAGCCCGACCCGGACTGAAGCTTTCTTT.

The chain is built from TRBV24-1 and TRBJ1-2; D might be TRBD1 (6 bases). The V end was cut by 4 bases, the J end by 0 bases, with 11 bases between. Germline V gene lookup returns CDR1 KGHDR and CDR2 SFDVKD. The CDR3 spans 15 residues. CDR3 loop: CATSESGEANYGYTF. CDR3 in DNA: TGTGCCACCAGTGAATCAGGGGAAGCTAACTATGGCTACACCTTC.

This clonotype has only a few counts. This sequence joins TRBV27 and TRBJ1-2; D remains unclear. The CDR3 consists of 15 residues. Germline V gene sequence: CDR1 MNHEY, CDR2 SMNVEV (reference sequence). V was pared by 4 bases and J by 0 bases, with 12 bases between. CDR3 DNA sequence: TGTGCCAGCAGTTCCCCCAGCTATCCTAACTATGGCTACACCTTC. Residues: CASSSPSYPNYGYTF.

The chain joins TRBV10-3 to TRBJ1-6; D remains unclear. The V end lost 4 bases, the J end lost 9 bases, and 16 bases lay between the germline ends. Germline V gene lookup returns CDR1 ENHRY and CDR2 SYGVKD. This CDR3 region has 15 residues. The DNA of the CDR3 is TGTGCCATCAGTGCCTCCGGGAGTCGGGGTTCACCCCTCCACTTT. Its translation: CAISASGSRGSPLHF.

The CDR3 DNA is TGTGCCAGCACCCTCCCCCAGGGGGCTCGTAATTCACCCCTCCACTTT. This translates into CASTLPQGARNSPLHF. This rearrangement joins TRBV6-1 to TRBJ1-6, with TRBD1 matching over 8 bases. The germline V gene encodes CDR1 MNHNS and CDR2 SASEGT. CDR3 length: 16 amino acids. With 7 bases clipped from V and 6 bases from J, the junction kept 11 bases outside the gene matches.

The genes are TRBV19 and TRBJ2-5; D is ambiguous. Looked up from germline, CDR1 is LNHDA and CDR2 is SQIVND (reference sequence). The CDR3 extends over 15 amino acids. Trimming stripped 6 bases from V and 1 base from J, with 15 bases between. CDR3 sequence (DNA): TGTGCCAGTAGAGAGGACGGTGTGGGCCAAGAGACCCAGTACTTC. This sequence encodes CASREDGVGQETQYF.

V usage is TRBV15 and J usage is TRBJ2-5; D possibly corresponds to TRBD2 (5 bases). The V and J ends lost 0 bases and 5 bases respectively, with 13 bases between them. The CDR3 consists of 15 residues. The germline V gene has CDR1 LNHNV and CDR2 YYDKDF (reference sequence). CDR3 DNA: TGTGCCACCAGCAGAGATCGGGGAAGAGAGGAGACCCAGTACTTC. Protein product: CATSRDRGREETQYF.

The chain employs TRBV7-8 and TRBJ1-1; weak D call: TRBD1 (6 bases). Per germline, CDR1 SGHVS and CDR2 FQNEAQ. Trimming took off 2 bases at V and 0 bases at J, with 13 bases between the two ends. The CDR3 has 16 amino acids. Written as DNA, the CDR3 is TGTGCCAGCAGCTTACGCCCGACAGGCATGAACACTGAAGCTTTCTTT. It specifies CASSLRPTGMNTEAFF.

The chain has TRBV6-1 and TRBJ1-5, with D possibly TRBD1 on 5 matching bases. Germline V gives CDR1 MNHNS, CDR2 SASEGT. The CDR3 spans 14 residues. Trimming removed 2 bases from V and 12 bases from J, with 17 bases in between. The CDR3 DNA sequence: TGTGCCAGCAGTGAACGGGCAGGGCGCCAACACCAGCATTTT. Residues: CASSERAGRQHQHF.

This rearrangement joins TRBV19 to TRBJ1-2; D unclear. This CDR3 is built from 13 residues. Germline CDR1 is LNHDA and CDR2 is SQIVND (reference sequence). The ends were cut back, 5 bases at V and 1 base at J, with 8 bases in the middle. Written as DNA, the CDR3 is TGTGCCAGTAGTTTCGGCCATAACTATGGCTACACCTTC. This gives the protein CASSFGHNYGYTF. Variable domain in full (rest from reference TRBV19 and TRBJ1-2): DGGITQSPKYLFRKEGQNVTLSCEQNLNHDAMYWYRQDPGQGLRLIYYSQIVNDFQKGDIAEGYSVSREKKESFPLTVTSAQKNPTAFYLCASSFGHNYGYTFGSGTRLTVV.

This clonotype was observed a few times. The chain combines TRBV6-1 with TRBJ1-1; weak D call: TRBD1 (5 bases). Trimming removed 6 bases at V and 6 bases at J, with 14 bases between. Germline V gene sequence: CDR1 MNHNS, CDR2 SASEGT. The CDR3 has 13 residues. The CDR3 spells CASRGGRGSEAFF. In DNA form, the CDR3 reads TGTGCCAGCAGGGGGGGGAGGGGATCTGAAGCTTTCTTT.

This chain uses TRBV24-1 with TRBJ2-7; weak D call: TRBD1 (6 bases). Germline V gene sequence: CDR1 KGHDR, CDR2 SFDVKD. V lost 3 bases to trimming and J lost 1 base, with 9 bases between them. This CDR3 contains 14 residues. CDR3 nucleotides: TGTGCCACCAGTGATCCGGACAGATCCTACGAGCAGTACTTC. This encodes CATSDPDRSYEQYF.

The table lists this clonotype with a few counts. V usage is TRBV20-1 and J usage is TRBJ2-3, with 7 bases identical to TRBD2. Trimming at V came to 1 base and at J to 1 base, leaving 5 bases not matched to a gene. This CDR3 has 15 residues. Germline CDR1 and CDR2: DFQATT and SNEGSKA (reference sequence). This CDR3 is CSARVSGPRTDTQYF. CDR3 DNA: TGCAGTGCTAGAGTTAGCGGGCCCCGCACAGATACGCAGTATTTT.

V and J are TRBV20-1 and TRBJ1-2; possible D gene TRBD1, 5 bases. Germline V gives CDR1 DFQATT, CDR2 SNEGSKA (reference sequence). The V and J ends lost 3 bases and 5 bases respectively, with 13 bases between them. This CDR3 spans 13 amino acids. The CDR3 region is CSASRGEGYGYTF. Written as DNA, the CDR3 is TGCAGTGCTAGTCGGGGGGAGGGGTATGGCTACACCTTC.

The V call is TRBV2, the J call TRBJ2-3; 7 bases are a match to TRBD1. This CDR3 region has 14 residues. V lost 9 bases to trimming and J lost 1 base; unmatched junction nucleotides: 7. Germline CDR1 is SNHLY and CDR2 is FYNNEI. The CDR3 loop reads CASTPGTGTDTQYF. The CDR3 DNA sequence: TGTGCCAGTACGCCGGGGACAGGCACAGATACGCAGTATTTT. Full variable domain (missing parts from reference TRBV2 and TRBJ2-3): EPEVTQTPSHQVTQMGQEVILRCVPISNHLYFYWYRQILGQKVEFLVSFYNNEISEKSEIFDDQFSVERPDGSNFTLKIRSTKLEDSAMYFCASTPGTGTDTQYFGPGTRLTVL.

The V and J genes are TRBV20-1 and TRBJ1-6; 7 nucleotides align to TRBD1. The germline CDR1 and CDR2 sequences are DFQATT and SNEGSKA (reference sequence). This CDR3 region has 17 residues. With 6 bases clipped from V and 0 bases from J, the junction kept 11 bases outside the gene matches. CDR3 residues: CSAHRARDSSYNSPLHF. Written as DNA, the CDR3 is TGCAGTGCCCACCGGGCCCGGGACAGCTCCTATAATTCACCCCTCCACTTT.

The chain employs TRBV24-1 and TRBJ1-1; 8 bases fit TRBD1. The CDR3 extends over 14 amino acids. Germline V CDR1 and CDR2: KGHDR, SFDVKD. The V segment lost 5 bases and the J segment 6 bases; nucleotides outside the gene matches: 7. The CDR3 region is CATSGQGRESEAFF. As DNA, the CDR3 is TGTGCCACCAGTGGACAGGGGAGGGAGTCTGAAGCTTTCTTT.

The chain has TRBV2 and TRBJ1-5; unclear D gene. Germline loops: CDR1 SNHLY, CDR2 FYNNEI. The ends were cut back, 11 bases at V and 0 bases at J, with 11 bases in the middle. This CDR3 is 13 amino acids long. The CDR3 loop reads CAGRTDSNQPQHF. The CDR3 DNA reads TGTGCCGGTAGGACGGATAGCAATCAGCCCCAGCATTTT.

The chain employs TRBV11-3 and TRBJ2-3, with a tentative D call TRBD2 (6 bases). The germline V gene has CDR1 SGHNT and CDR2 YENEEA. This CDR3 spans 13 amino acids. V dropped 4 bases and J dropped 3 bases, with 8 bases sitting between them. The CDR3 sequence: CASSSLATDTQYF. The CDR3 DNA sequence: TGTGCCAGCAGCTCCCTAGCGACAGATACGCAGTATTTT.

The V gene is TRBV6-1, the J gene TRBJ1-6; TRBD1 is a possible D gene (5 bases). V was cut by 7 bases and J by 7 bases, with 14 bases left in between. Germline values: CDR1 MNHNS, CDR2 SASEGT. This CDR3 has 14 amino acids. The chain's CDR3 is CASTLIRDNSPLHF. CDR3 nucleotides: TGTGCCAGCACCCTGATCCGGGACAATTCACCCCTCCACTTT.

This rearrangement joins TRBV7-8 to TRBJ1-2, with TRBD1 identical over 7 bases. Unmatched junction bases numbered 11, after V lost 5 bases and J lost 8 bases. The CDR3 runs 14 residues. CDR1 is SGHVS and CDR2 is FQNEAQ in the germline V gene. Here the CDR3 reads CASSHFRDSKGYTF. CDR3 nucleotide sequence: TGTGCCAGCAGCCACTTCCGGGACAGCAAGGGCTACACCTTC.